This T cell receptor beta chain was sequenced in a study of blood T cell repertoires in COVID-19. Study information: Donors in the United States, Italy and Spain gave samples during acute or convalescent COVID-19. T cells, B-cell-depleted T cells, or PBMCs supplied cDNA or gDNA.

Per the original data handling: Estimation of nucleated cell counts relied on the amplification of reference gene primers. Sequencing was performed with immunoSEQ multiplex PCR; in TCRdb, only in-frame clones are kept and a portion is missing. V and J calls and clone size come straight from that table; D and trimming were deduced from the DNA. The table lists around 180,000 clones, about 88% of them singletons. The receptor was isolated from a woman aged 25 to 39 with active or convalescent COVID-19. The specimen sequenced was peripheral blood.

The CDR3 here is CASSGEGETNYGYTF. The CDR3 DNA reads TGTGCCAGCAGCGGAGAGGGGGAAACGAACTATGGCTACACCTTC. The chain carries TRBV7-9 and TRBJ1-2; D might be TRBD1 (6 bases). CDR1 and CDR2 (germline): SEHNR, FQNEAQ (reference sequence). V was pared by 5 bases and J by 2 bases, with 15 bases between. The CDR3 runs to 15 residues.